Below, one TCR beta chain is given with its context. Its antigen is as yet unknown. Germline assignment: CDR1 KGHDR and CDR2 SFDVKD. This CDR3 region has 14 residues. V lost 5 bases to trimming and J lost 11 bases, with 18 bases between them. Each CDR3 protein is one row after TCRdb ran MiXCR on the reads. Among roughly 720,000 distinct CDR3 sequences listed, less than 40% were seen once. The sample comes from a study of T cell repertoires in cytomegalovirus infection. Overall study context: A matching HLA type, together with CMV infection, was signaled by public TCR beta signatures.

General study results and limits: Carriers of CMV plus the relevant HLA were identified by cumulative public TCR beta family frequency. HLA-C-restricted CMV-specific TCR beta clonotypes were dominant in the ex vivo response.

This TCR was recovered from a human donor in good health (CMV status not recorded). Some clones in this sample may be carry-over from other donors' samples. The sample taken for sequencing was PBMCs. This chain uses TRBV24-1 with TRBJ2-1; D remains unclear. This CDR3 reads CATSGAGAPLQQFF. The CDR3 coding sequence is TGTGCCACCAGTGGGGCAGGAGCACCACTACAGCAGTTCTTC.